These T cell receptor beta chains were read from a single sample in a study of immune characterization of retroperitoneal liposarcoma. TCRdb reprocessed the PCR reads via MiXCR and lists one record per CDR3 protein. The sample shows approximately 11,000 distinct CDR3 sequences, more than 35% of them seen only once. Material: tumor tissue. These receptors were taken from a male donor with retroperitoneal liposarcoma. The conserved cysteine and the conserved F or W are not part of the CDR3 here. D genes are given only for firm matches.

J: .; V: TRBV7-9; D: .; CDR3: ASSLVGFSYEQY
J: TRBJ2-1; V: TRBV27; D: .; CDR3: ASSFRNEQF
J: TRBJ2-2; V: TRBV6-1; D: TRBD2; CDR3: ASRGAGGTGELF
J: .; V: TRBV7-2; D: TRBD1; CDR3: ASSLAGTGICEQF
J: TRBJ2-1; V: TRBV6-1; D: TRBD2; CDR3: ASSRLAGGYNEQF
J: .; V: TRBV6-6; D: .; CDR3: ASSYSRGNSYEQY
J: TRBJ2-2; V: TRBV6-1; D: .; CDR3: ASSRNTGELF
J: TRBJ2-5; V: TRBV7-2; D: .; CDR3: ASSGRKGETQY
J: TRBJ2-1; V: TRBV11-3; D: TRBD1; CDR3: ASSLGPTGGQETQF
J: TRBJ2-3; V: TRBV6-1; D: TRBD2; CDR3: ASSPIAGAGTDTQY
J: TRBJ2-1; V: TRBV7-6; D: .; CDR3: ASSLDEGPTYEQF
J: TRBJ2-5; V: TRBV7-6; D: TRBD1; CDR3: ASSTPGTGKEQY
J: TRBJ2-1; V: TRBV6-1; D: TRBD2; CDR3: ASSLAGGYEQF
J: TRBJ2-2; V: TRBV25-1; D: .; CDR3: ASRDDKNTGELF
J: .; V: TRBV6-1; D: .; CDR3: ASSEGAGGSSYNEQY
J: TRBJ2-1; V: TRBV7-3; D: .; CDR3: ASSTGAGNEQF
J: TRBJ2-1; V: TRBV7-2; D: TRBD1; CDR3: ASSLRGLDEQF
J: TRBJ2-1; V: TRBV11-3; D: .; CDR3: ASSLDLVADPQDEQF